A single sample is the source of the 21 T cell receptor beta chains below, sequenced in a study of cytomegalovirus exposure and HLA in healthy donors. PCR involved 60 Vbeta and 13 Jbeta primers. Sequencing used immunoSEQ multiplex PCR; TCRdb keeps in-frame clones, though not all of them. The sample shows over 55,000 clones, around two thirds of them seen only once. The sequenced sample was PBMCs. Every receptor here comes from a woman in her forties or fifties in good health and CMV-seropositive.

The V and J genes are TRBV6-5 and TRBJ2-6; D call uncertain. The CDR3 runs 16 residues. Per germline, CDR1 MNHEY and CDR2 SVGAGI. Trimming left V 2 bases short and J 0 bases short, with 8 bases between. For the CDR3, the DNA is TGTGCCAGCAGTTACCGGAGCCTCTCTGGGGCCAACGTCCTGACTTTC. Its protein product is CASSYRSLSGANVLTF.

This clone was recorded a few times. The chain is built from TRBV28 and TRBJ2-2; TRBD1 matches 10 bases. Trimming took 7 bases from V and 7 from J; bases not matched to a gene: 12. Germline V lookup: CDR1 MDHEN, CDR2 SYDVKM. The CDR3 consists of 16 residues. The CDR3 DNA reads as TGTGCCAGCAACCCGGGACAGGGGTTCAATGGCGGGGAGCTGTTTTTT. Its protein is CASNPGQGFNGGELFF.

V is TRBV5-5 and J is TRBJ1-3, with unresolved D. V was shortened by 3 bases and J by 0 bases, with 10 bases between the two germline ends. The CDR3 loop spans 15 amino acids. Germline CDR1 reads SGHKS; CDR2 reads YYEKEE (reference sequence). CDR3 residues: CASSSEGYSGNTIYF. DNA for the CDR3: TGTGCCAGCAGCTCGGAGGGATACTCTGGAAACACCATATATTTT.

The chain couples TRBV6-5 to TRBJ1-2, with D possibly matching TRBD1 (5 bases). Trimming pared 6 bases from V and 3 bases from J, leaving 17 bases between. This CDR3 is built from 15 residues. Germline V gene sequence: CDR1 MNHEY, CDR2 SVGAGI. CDR3 residues: CASSPAGVLYYGYTF. As DNA, the CDR3 is TGTGCCAGCAGCCCGGCGGGGGTCCTTTACTATGGCTACACCTTC.

This clone was seen only a few times. J is TRBJ1-1 and V is TRBV18; D is undetermined. Trimming took 2 bases from V and 3 from J, leaving 13 bases between them. The CDR3 is 15 residues long. Per germline, CDR1 KGHSH and CDR2 LQKENI. The CDR3 region is CASSPTEVRYTEAFF. The DNA of the CDR3 is TGTGCCAGCTCACCAACCGAGGTACGCTACACTGAAGCTTTCTTT. The full variable domain, completed using reference TRBV18 and TRBJ1-1, is NAGVMQNPRHLVRRRGQEARLRCSPMKGHSHVYWYRQLPEEGLKFMVYLQKENIIDESGMPKERFSAEFPKEGPSILRIQQVVRGDSAAYFCASSPTEVRYTEAFFGQGTRLTVV.

The genes are TRBV6-5 and TRBJ2-7; weak D call: TRBD1 (5 bases). With 2 bases removed from V and 5 bases from J, the gap between germline ends came to 7 bases. Germline-derived CDR1 and CDR2 are MNHEY and SVGAGI. This CDR3 contains 12 residues. CDR3 nucleotides: TGTGCCAGCAGTTACAAAGGGGACGAGCAGTACTTC. It translates to CASSYKGDEQYF.

The CDR3 spells CASSGQGFTEAFF. In DNA form, the CDR3 reads TGTGCCAGCAGTGGACAGGGATTCACTGAAGCTTTCTTT. This rearrangement joins TRBV6-1 to TRBJ1-1; 7 positions match TRBD1. CDR3 length: 13 amino acids. Per the germline V gene, CDR1 is MNHNS and CDR2 is SASEGT. After removal of 4 bases from V and 4 bases from J, the junction contained 3 bases not matched to a gene.

Only a few counts were recorded for this clone. V and J are TRBV5-1 and TRBJ1-1; a weak D match, TRBD1 (5 bases). The CDR3 loop spans 13 amino acids. CDR1 is SGHRS and CDR2 is YFSETQ in the germline V gene. Trimming removed 5 bases at V and 7 bases at J, with 15 bases between. The CDR3 sequence is CASSFDRLLEAFF. DNA for the CDR3: TGCGCCAGCAGTTTCGACAGATTACTTGAAGCTTTCTTT.

The rearrangement uses TRBV5-1 and TRBJ1-1, with 7 bases identical to TRBD1. Trimming at V came to 4 bases and at J to 0 bases, leaving 12 bases not matched to a gene. The CDR3 contains 17 residues. Germline V gives CDR1 SGHRS, CDR2 YFSETQ. The CDR3 region has the DNA TGCGCCAGCAGCCCGACAGGGTGGCGGAGTCTGAACACTGAAGCTTTCTTT. This gives the protein CASSPTGWRSLNTEAFF.

The V call is TRBV19, the J call TRBJ2-1, with 8 bases identical to TRBD2. V was pared by 8 bases and J by 7 bases, with 7 bases of the junction left unmatched. CDR3 length equals 13 residues. In germline, CDR1 is LNHDA, CDR2 SQIVND (reference sequence). The CDR3, as DNA: TGTGCCAGTTCCGGCGGGGGGTTGAATGAGCAGTTCTTC. This gives the protein CASSGGGLNEQFF. Using reference TRBV19 and TRBJ2-1 for the parts outside the CDR3, the full variable domain is DGGITQSPKYLFRKEGQNVTLSCEQNLNHDAMYWYRQDPGQGLRLIYYSQIVNDFQKGDIAEGYSVSREKKESFPLTVTSAQKNPTAFYLCASSGGGLNEQFFGPGTRLTVL.

The CDR3 region is CASSRTGANTGELFF. The CDR3 coding sequence is TGTGCCAGCAGTAGGACAGGGGCGAACACCGGGGAGCTGTTTTTT. The chain has TRBV28 and TRBJ2-2; the match to TRBD1 covers 9 bases. CDR1 is MDHEN, CDR2 SYDVKM, per germline. This CDR3 has 15 amino acids. The V and J ends lost 5 bases and 0 bases, in that order; junction bases with no gene match: 1.

The sample holds a few counts of this clone. This rearrangement joins TRBV30 to TRBJ1-4, with TRBD1 as a possible D gene (5 bases). V lost 3 bases to trimming and J lost 4 bases, with 15 bases between them. The CDR3 is 15 amino acids. From germline, CDR1 is GTSNPN and CDR2 SVGIG (reference sequence). This chain's CDR3 is CAWRPTPGGNEKLFF. The CDR3 DNA follows: TGTGCCTGGAGACCTACCCCGGGGGGTAATGAAAAACTGTTTTTT.

This chain connects TRBV6-5 to TRBJ1-1; 11 nucleotides align to TRBD1. The junction had 3 bases not matched to a gene; V was cut back by 8 bases and J by 4 bases. The CDR3 extends over 13 amino acids. The V gene's germline CDR1 is MNHEY and CDR2 SVGAGI. CDR3 region: CASCGTGGTEAFF. Written as DNA, the CDR3 is TGTGCCAGCTGTGGGACAGGGGGCACTGAAGCTTTCTTT.

V usage is TRBV18 and J usage is TRBJ2-1; 12 positions match TRBD2. CDR1 and CDR2 (germline): KGHSH, LQKENI. The V segment lost 5 bases and the J segment 7 bases; nucleotides outside the gene matches: 6. The CDR3 spans 15 residues. The CDR3 DNA reads TGTGCCAGCTCAAACGGACTAGCGGGACTGAATGAGCAGTTCTTC. This sequence encodes CASSNGLAGLNEQFF.

This chain connects TRBV2 to TRBJ1-5, with TRBD1 as a possible D gene (5 bases). V was pared by 6 bases and J by 2 bases, with 17 bases between. CDR3 length equals 16 residues. The germline CDR1 and CDR2 sequences are SNHLY and FYNNEI. CDR3 coding DNA: TGTGCCAGCAGGCGCGACGGGGGGGAGGGCAATCAGCCCCAGCATTTT. Translated: CASRRDGGEGNQPQHF.

The CDR3 reads CASTPGTGAYQPQHF. DNA for the CDR3: TGTGCCAGCACCCCCGGGACAGGGGCTTATCAGCCCCAGCATTTT. The gene calls are TRBV7-8 and TRBJ1-5, with TRBD1 matching over 10 bases. With 7 bases clipped from V and 5 bases from J, the junction kept 8 bases outside the gene matches. This CDR3 has 15 residues. The germline CDR1 and CDR2 sequences are SGHVS and FQNEAQ.

This clone turned up a few times. The chain is built from TRBV5-4 and TRBJ2-1; no clear D gene. Germline values: CDR1 SGHNT, CDR2 YYREEE (reference sequence). V lost 2 bases and J 8 bases, leaving 5 bases between the germline ends. The CDR3 spans 11 residues. The DNA of the CDR3 is TGTGCCAGCAGCTTCCTCGATGAGCAGTTCTTC. Amino acids: CASSFLDEQFF.

This chain joins TRBV6-5 and TRBJ1-4, with a possible D match to TRBD1 (6 bases). The germline V and J ends were trimmed by 2 bases and 4 bases, with 11 bases remaining between them. The CDR3 is made up of 15 amino acids. The V gene's germline CDR1 is MNHEY and CDR2 SVGAGI. Here the CDR3 DNA reads TGTGCCAGCAGTTACGGCGGGGGCGGTAATGAAAAACTGTTTTTT. Protein product: CASSYGGGGNEKLFF.

J is TRBJ1-1 and V is TRBV16; D possibly corresponds to TRBD1 (5 bases). The V end lost 0 bases, the J end lost 7 bases, and 12 bases lay between the germline ends. Germline CDR1 is KGHSY and CDR2 is FQNENV. The CDR3 consists of 14 residues. The CDR3 bases are TGTGCCAGCAGCCAATCGGGGGGGAGAGGTGAAGCTTTCTTT. Translated, it gives CASSQSGGRGEAFF.

This rearrangement joins TRBV28 to TRBJ2-3, with 11 bases identical to TRBD2. The CDR3 is 16 amino acids. Germline V lookup: CDR1 MDHEN, CDR2 SYDVKM. The junction had 11 bases not matched to a gene; V was cut back by 4 bases and J by 8 bases. The CDR3 loop reads CASSSRRAGLAATQYF. CDR3 nucleotide sequence: TGTGCCAGCAGTTCAAGGAGAGCGGGACTAGCGGCTACGCAGTATTTT.

The chain joins TRBV28 to TRBJ1-2; TRBD1 matches 10 bases. The CDR3 totals 13 residues. Trimming removed 6 bases from V and 8 bases from J; junction bases left unmatched: 6. Germline CDR1 MDHEN, CDR2 SYDVKM. The CDR3 DNA is TGTGCCAGCAGAAGGACAGGGGGGATAGGCTACACCTTC. Translated: CASRRTGGIGYTF.